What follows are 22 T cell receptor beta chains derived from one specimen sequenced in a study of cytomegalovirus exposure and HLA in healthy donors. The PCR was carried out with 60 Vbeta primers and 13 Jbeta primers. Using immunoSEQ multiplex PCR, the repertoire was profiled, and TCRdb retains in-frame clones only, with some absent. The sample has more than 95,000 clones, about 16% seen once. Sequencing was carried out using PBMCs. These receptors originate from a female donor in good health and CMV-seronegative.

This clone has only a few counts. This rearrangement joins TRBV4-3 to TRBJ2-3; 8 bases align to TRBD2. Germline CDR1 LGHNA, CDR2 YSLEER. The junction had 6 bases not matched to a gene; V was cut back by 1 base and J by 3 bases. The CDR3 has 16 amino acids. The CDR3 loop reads CASSQGRGGGTDTQYF. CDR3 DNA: TGCGCCAGCAGCCAAGGACGGGGGGGCGGGACAGATACGCAGTATTTT.

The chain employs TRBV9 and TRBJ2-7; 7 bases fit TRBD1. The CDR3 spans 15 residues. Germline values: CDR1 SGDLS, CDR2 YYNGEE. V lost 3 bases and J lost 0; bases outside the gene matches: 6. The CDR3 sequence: CASSEGDSVSYEQYF. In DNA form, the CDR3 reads TGTGCCAGCAGCGAGGGGGACAGTGTCTCCTACGAGCAGTACTTC.

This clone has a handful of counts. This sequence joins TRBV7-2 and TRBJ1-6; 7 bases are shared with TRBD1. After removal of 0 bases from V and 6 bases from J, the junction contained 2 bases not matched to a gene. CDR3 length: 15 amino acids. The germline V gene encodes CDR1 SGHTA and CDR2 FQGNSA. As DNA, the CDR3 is TGTGCCAGCAGCTTAGCTCCAGGGGGTAATTCACCCCTCCACTTT. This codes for CASSLAPGGNSPLHF.

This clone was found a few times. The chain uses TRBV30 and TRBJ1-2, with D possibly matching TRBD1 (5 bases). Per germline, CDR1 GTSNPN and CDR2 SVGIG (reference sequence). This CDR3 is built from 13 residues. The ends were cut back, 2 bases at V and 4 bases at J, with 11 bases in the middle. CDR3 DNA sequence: TGTGCCTGGAGTTTCTCGGGGGTCTATGGCTACACCTTC. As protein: CAWSFSGVYGYTF. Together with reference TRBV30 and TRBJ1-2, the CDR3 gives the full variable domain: SQTIHQWPATLVQPVGSPLSLECTVEGTSNPNLYWYRQAAGRGLQLLFYSVGIGQISSEVPQNLSASRPQDRQFILSSKKLLLSDSGFYLCAWSFSGVYGYTFGSGTRLTVV.

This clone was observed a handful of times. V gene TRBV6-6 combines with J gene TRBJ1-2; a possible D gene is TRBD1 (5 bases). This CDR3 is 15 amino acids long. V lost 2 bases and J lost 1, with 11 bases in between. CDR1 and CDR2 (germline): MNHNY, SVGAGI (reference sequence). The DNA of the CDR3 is TGTGCCAGCAGTTACCGGGGGATGGGTAACTATGGCTACACCTTC. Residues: CASSYRGMGNYGYTF.

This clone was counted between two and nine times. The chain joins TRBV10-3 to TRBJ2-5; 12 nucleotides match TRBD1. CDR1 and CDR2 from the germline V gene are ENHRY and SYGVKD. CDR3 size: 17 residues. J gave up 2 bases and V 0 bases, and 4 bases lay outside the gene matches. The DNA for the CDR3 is TGTGCCATCAGTGAGTCTAGGGGACAGGGGGCGCAAGAGACCCAGTACTTC. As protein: CAISESRGQGAQETQYF.

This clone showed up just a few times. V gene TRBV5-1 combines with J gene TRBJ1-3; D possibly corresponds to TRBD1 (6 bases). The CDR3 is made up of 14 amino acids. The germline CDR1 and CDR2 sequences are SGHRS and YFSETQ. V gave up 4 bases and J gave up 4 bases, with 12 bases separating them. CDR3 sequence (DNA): TGCGCCAGCAGCCTGGGGGCAGACGGAAACACCATATATTTT. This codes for CASSLGADGNTIYF.

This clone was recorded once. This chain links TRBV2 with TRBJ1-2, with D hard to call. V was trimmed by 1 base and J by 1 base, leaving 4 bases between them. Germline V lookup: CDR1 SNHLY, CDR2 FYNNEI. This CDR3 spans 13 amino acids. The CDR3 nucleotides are TGTGCCAGCAGTGAAGAATATAACTATGGCTACACCTTC. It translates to CASSEEYNYGYTF.

The DNA for the CDR3 is TGTGCCAGTAGCACAGGGAGTAGGTCTGGAAACACCATATATTTT. Protein: CASSTGSRSGNTIYF. This rearrangement joins TRBV19 to TRBJ1-3, with D maybe TRBD1 (6 bases). The CDR3 is 15 amino acids. The germline V gene has CDR1 LNHDA and CDR2 SQIVND (reference sequence). V dropped 6 bases and J dropped 1 base, with 13 bases sitting between them.

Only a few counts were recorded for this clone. In nucleotides, the CDR3 is TGTGCCAGCAGGACCTCTAGCGGTGAGCAGTTCTTC. Protein: CASRTSSGEQFF. The rearrangement uses TRBV6-5 and TRBJ2-1; 7 bases align to TRBD2. This CDR3 is 12 amino acids long. The germline gives CDR1 MNHEY, CDR2 SVGAGI. J gave up 9 bases and V 6 bases, and 5 bases lay outside the gene matches.

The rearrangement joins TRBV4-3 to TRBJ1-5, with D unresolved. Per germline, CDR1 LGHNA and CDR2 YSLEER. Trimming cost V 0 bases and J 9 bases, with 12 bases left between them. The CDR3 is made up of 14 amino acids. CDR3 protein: CASSQDHIVWPQHF. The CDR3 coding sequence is TGCGCCAGCAGCCAAGATCACATCGTGTGGCCCCAGCATTTT.

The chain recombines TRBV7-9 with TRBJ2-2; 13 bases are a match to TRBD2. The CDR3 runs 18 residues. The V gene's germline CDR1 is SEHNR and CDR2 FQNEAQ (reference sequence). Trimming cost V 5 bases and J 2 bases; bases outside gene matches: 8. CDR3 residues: CASSPPTSGRYNTGELFF. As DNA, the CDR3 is TGTGCCAGCAGCCCACCGACTAGCGGGAGGTACAACACCGGGGAGCTGTTTTTT.

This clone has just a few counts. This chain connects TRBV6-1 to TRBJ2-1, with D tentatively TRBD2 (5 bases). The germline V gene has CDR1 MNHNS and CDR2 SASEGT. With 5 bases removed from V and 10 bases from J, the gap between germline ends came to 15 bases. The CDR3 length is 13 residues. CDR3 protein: CASSWTPRGEQFF. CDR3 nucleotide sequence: TGTGCCAGCAGTTGGACTCCCCGTGGGGAGCAGTTCTTC.

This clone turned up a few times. This CDR3 is CASSLAQGEYEQYF. The DNA for the CDR3 is TGTGCCAGCAGCCTCGCGCAGGGTGAATACGAGCAGTACTTC. The chain is built from TRBV11-2 and TRBJ2-7; tentative D call: TRBD1 (5 bases). The germline CDR1 and CDR2 sequences are SGHAT and FQNNGV. This CDR3 is 14 amino acids long. With 5 bases removed from V and 4 bases from J, the gap between germline ends came to 15 bases.

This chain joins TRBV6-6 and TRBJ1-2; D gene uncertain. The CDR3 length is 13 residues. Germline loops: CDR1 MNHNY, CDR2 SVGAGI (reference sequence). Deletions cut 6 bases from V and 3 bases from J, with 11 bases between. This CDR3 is CASSKDIDYGYTF. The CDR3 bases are TGTGCCAGCAGCAAAGACATAGACTATGGCTACACCTTC.

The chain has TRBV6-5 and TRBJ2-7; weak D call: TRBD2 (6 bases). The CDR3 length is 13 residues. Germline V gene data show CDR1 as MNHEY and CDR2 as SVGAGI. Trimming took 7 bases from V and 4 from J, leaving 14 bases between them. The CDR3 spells CASTDLGGYEQYF. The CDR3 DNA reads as TGTGCCAGCACCGATCTGGGGGGTTACGAGCAGTACTTC.

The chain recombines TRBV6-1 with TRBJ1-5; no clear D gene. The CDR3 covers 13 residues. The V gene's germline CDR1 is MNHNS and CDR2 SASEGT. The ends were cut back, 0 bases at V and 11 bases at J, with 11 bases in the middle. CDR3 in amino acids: CASSEAVLGAQHF. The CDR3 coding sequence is TGTGCCAGCAGTGAAGCAGTCCTCGGGGCCCAGCATTTT.

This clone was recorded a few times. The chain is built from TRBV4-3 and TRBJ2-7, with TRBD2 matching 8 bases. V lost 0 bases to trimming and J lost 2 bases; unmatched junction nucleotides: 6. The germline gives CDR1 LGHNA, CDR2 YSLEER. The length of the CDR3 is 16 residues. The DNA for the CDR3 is TGCGCCAGCAGCCAAGAGTTAGCGGGGATGGCCTACGAGCAGTACTTC. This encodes CASSQELAGMAYEQYF.

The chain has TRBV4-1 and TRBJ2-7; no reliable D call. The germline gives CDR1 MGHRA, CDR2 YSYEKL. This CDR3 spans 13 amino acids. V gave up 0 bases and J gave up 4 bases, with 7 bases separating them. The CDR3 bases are TGCGCCAGCAGCCAAGATCTGGCTTACGAGCAGTACTTC. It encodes CASSQDLAYEQYF.

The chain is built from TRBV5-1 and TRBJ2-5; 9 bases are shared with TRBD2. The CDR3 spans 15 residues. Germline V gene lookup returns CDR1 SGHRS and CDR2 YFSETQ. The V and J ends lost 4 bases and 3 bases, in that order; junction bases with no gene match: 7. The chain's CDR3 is CASSPLASGEETQYF. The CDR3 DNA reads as TGCGCCAGCAGCCCCCTCGCTAGCGGGGAAGAGACCCAGTACTTC.

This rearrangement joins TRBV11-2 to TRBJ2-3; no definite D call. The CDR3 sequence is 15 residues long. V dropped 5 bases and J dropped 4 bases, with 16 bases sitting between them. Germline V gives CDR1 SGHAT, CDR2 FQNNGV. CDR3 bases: TGTGCCAGCAGCCCCGATTGGCGGAGCTCAGATACGCAGTATTTT. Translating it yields CASSPDWRSSDTQYF.

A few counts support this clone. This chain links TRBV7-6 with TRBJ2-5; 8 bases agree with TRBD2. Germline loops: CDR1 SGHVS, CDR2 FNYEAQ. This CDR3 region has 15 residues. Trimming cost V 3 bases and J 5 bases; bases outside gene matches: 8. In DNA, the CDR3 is TGTGCCAGCAGCTTTTCCAGCGGGGGCTGGGAGACCCAGTACTTC. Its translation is CASSFSSGGWETQYF.